Following are 9 T cell receptor beta chains from one sample sequenced in a study of shared clonotypes between healthy human individuals. Repertoires were generated with immunoSEQ multiplex PCR, while TCRdb's copy carries only in-frame clones and drops some. Of 550,000 to 850,000 clones in the sample, 72% were seen once. The specimen sequenced was memory CD4+ T cells sorted from blood. Subset denoted: CD45RA-negative fraction. These receptors all stem from a woman aged 25-40 years in good health.

The rearrangement uses TRBV7-2 and TRBJ2-1; 14 nucleotides align to TRBD2. CDR3 length equals 17 residues. The J segment lost 2 bases and the V segment lost 5 bases, leaving 5 bases of the junction unmatched. Per the germline V gene, CDR1 is SGHTA and CDR2 is FQGNSA. CDR3 sequence: CASSTTSGRATYNEQFF. The CDR3 DNA follows: TGTGCCAGCAGCACGACTAGCGGGAGGGCGACCTACAATGAGCAGTTCTTC. Full variable domain (rest looked up from reference TRBV7-2 and TRBJ2-1): GAGVSQSPSNKVTEKGKDVELRCDPISGHTALYWYRQSLGQGLEFLIYFQGNSAPDKSGLPSDRFSAERTGGSVSTLTIQRTQQEDSAVYLCASSTTSGRATYNEQFFGPGTRLTVL.

This clone was seen a few times. V and J are TRBV6-6 and TRBJ1-3; D is perhaps TRBD1 (6 bases). Per germline, CDR1 MNHNY and CDR2 SVGAGI (reference sequence). With 6 bases removed from V and 0 bases from J, the gap between germline ends came to 12 bases. The CDR3 is 15 amino acids. The CDR3 region has the DNA TGTGCCAGCAGCGTACAGGGTTTCTCTGGAAACACCATATATTTT. Translation: CASSVQGFSGNTIYF.

This rearrangement joins TRBV6-1 to TRBJ2-7, with D possibly called TRBD1 or TRBD2 (6 bases each). The CDR3 has 13 amino acids. Trimming shortened V by 6 bases and J by 2 bases, and 11 bases separated the two germline ends. Germline V lookup: CDR1 MNHNS, CDR2 SASEGT. CDR3 amino acids: CASRRDTTYEQYF. The CDR3 DNA reads TGTGCCAGCAGGCGGGACACCACCTACGAGCAGTACTTC.

The gene calls are TRBV6-5 and TRBJ1-1; D is unclear. Germline V gene data show CDR1 as MNHEY and CDR2 as SVGAGI. The ends were cut back, 7 bases at V and 1 base at J, with 13 bases in the middle. The CDR3 has 14 residues. CDR3 region: CASNRGQRNTEAFF. CDR3 sequence (DNA): TGTGCCAGCAACCGAGGTCAAAGGAACACTGAAGCTTTCTTT.

The CDR3 DNA is TGCGCCAGCAGCTTGGCTTGGCTCGGGAACAATGAGCAGTTCTTC. Residues: CASSLAWLGNNEQFF. The V and J genes are TRBV5-1 and TRBJ2-1; possible D gene TRBD2, 5 bases. Looked up from germline, CDR1 is SGHRS and CDR2 is YFSETQ. This CDR3 has 15 residues. Between the trimmed V and J ends, which lost 0 bases and 5 bases, there was a span of 12 bases.

The chain joins TRBV15 to TRBJ2-5, with D uncertain. Germline V gives CDR1 LNHNV, CDR2 YYDKDF (reference sequence). The V gene lost 3 bases and the J gene lost 2 bases, with 13 bases spanning the gap. CDR3 size: 15 residues. CDR3 nucleotide sequence: TGTGCCACCAGCAGGTGGTCCCAGAAACAAGAGACCCAGTACTTC. Translation gives CATSRWSQKQETQYF.

The rearrangement uses TRBV5-1 and TRBJ2-3; TRBD2 matches 7 bases. V lost 0 bases to trimming and J lost 0 bases; unmatched junction nucleotides: 1. CDR3 size: 15 residues. The germline gives CDR1 SGHRS, CDR2 YFSETQ. DNA for the CDR3: TGCGCCAGCAGCTTGGAAGCGGGAAGCACAGATACGCAGTATTTT. Encoded protein: CASSLEAGSTDTQYF.

The chain carries TRBV6-4 and TRBJ1-5, with D perhaps TRBD1 (6 bases). CDR3 length: 14 residues. The V gene's germline CDR1 is MRHNA and CDR2 SNTAGT. V shed 5 bases and J shed 6 bases, with 14 bases lying between them. The CDR3 sequence: CASSPQGGTQPQHF. Written as DNA, the CDR3 is TGTGCCAGCAGTCCACAGGGAGGCACTCAGCCCCAGCATTTT.

In this sample, this clone turned up a few times. The CDR3 sequence is CASRYITEAFF. The CDR3 region has the DNA TGTGCCAGCAGATACATAACTGAAGCTTTCTTT. V gene TRBV28 combines with J gene TRBJ1-1; D uncertain. Trimming stripped 6 bases from V and 5 bases from J, with 7 bases between. The germline CDR1 and CDR2 sequences are MDHEN and SYDVKM. The CDR3 loop spans 11 amino acids.